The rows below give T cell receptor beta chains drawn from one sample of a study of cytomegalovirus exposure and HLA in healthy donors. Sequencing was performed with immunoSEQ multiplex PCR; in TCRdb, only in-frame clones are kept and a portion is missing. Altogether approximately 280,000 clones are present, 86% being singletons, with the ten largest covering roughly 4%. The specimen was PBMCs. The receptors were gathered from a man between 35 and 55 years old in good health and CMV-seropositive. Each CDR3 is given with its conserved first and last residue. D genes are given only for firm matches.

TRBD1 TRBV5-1 CASSSPGGAEQYF
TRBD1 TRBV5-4 CASRRTGGADNEQFF
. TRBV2 CASSESRRGEQFF
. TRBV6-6 CASSYSQGNTEAFF
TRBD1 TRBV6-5 CASSWGQNYNEQFF
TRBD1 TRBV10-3 CAISDQGARYEQYF
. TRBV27 CASSSQRSGRGNTEAFF
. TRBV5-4 CASSSEAGTYEQYF
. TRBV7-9 CSSSLAASNTGELFF
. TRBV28 CASAKTGIPPYEQYF
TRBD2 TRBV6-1 CASSEDSGMAYEQYF
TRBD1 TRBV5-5 CASRPPDRGEQYF
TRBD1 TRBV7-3 CASSLTPGGFYEQYF
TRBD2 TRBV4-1 CASSHSGLAGVHEQYF
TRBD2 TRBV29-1 CSVRGSEQYF
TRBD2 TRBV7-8 CASSLARTSGYEQYF
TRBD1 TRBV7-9 CASSLDSRTGDETQYF
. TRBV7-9 CASSRGQKPNYGYTF
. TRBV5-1 CASSLWGDQPQHF
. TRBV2 CASSGRTSADTQYF
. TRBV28 CASSFGQGPYEQYF
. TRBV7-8 CASSKTRAHTEAFF
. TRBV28 CASTVPRGAQTSTNEKLFF
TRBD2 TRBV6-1 CASSDGTSGSSYNEQFF
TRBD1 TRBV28 CASSLLGQGDQPQHF
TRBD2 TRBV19 CASSLLAVVYNEQFF
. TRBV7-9 CASSPTNTEAFF
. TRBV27 CASSPTSFNEQFF
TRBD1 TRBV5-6 CASSLFDRGHNYGYTF
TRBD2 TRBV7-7 CASSLEASGYNEQFF
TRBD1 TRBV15 CATRIGQEGTDTQYF
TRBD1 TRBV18 CASSPGQGSGYTF
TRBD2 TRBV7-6 CASSRTSGMSGELFF
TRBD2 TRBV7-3 CASSSPTSGEQFF
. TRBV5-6 CASSLARPSTDTQYF
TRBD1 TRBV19 CASSMFETGGPYEQYF
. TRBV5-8 CASSFTGFNQPQHF
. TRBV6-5 CASSFKQGPGEQYF
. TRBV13 CASSPVRGNTGELFF
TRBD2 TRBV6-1 CASSVLGTSFYEQYF
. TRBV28 CASSLTGDSYEQYF
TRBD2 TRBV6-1 CASSEQVSGRIQDTQYF
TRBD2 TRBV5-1 CASRTSGVYEQYF
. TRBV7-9 CASSLVPLGTSTGELFF